This section outlines one T cell receptor beta chain sequence together with its context. Antigen unknown. The data were taken from a study of blood T cells in healthy people across ages. Study-wide points: With age, beta diversity per million T cells declined roughly linearly, significantly by approximately 40.

Total RNA extracted from each sample amounted to at least 6 micrograms. PCR was performed a second time for roughly 7 to 12 cycles using a sample-barcoded 5' primer and a J-beta primer mix. TCRdb reprocessed the 5' RACE reads with MiXCR, giving one entry per CDR3 protein. The sample has hundreds of thousands of distinct CDR3 sequences, approximately 52% seen once; the top ten hold approximately 13%. This TCR came from a woman older than 75 in good health. Material: blood.

The CDR3 is CAISAPGGGEYQETQYF. The CDR3 bases are TGTGCCATCAGTGCTCCAGGGGGCGGAGAGTACCAAGAGACCCAGTACTTC. V is TRBV10-3 and J is TRBJ2-5, with 8 bases matching TRBD1. The CDR3 runs to 17 residues. The V gene's germline CDR1 is ENHRY and CDR2 SYGVKD. V was clipped by 4 bases and J by 0 bases; unmatched bases: 10.